This T cell receptor beta chain was obtained from a study of molecular identifiers for immune sequencing clone quantification. Study-wide results and limits: Clone sizes could be underestimated for highly expanded clones when identical TCR molecules share a barcode. Clones of above 20 RNA copies carried over 97% of effector molecules; in naive cells they carried under 1%.

J lost 3 bases, V lost 7 bases, and 14 bases had no gene match. The CDR3 totals 16 residues. Germline CDR1 is SNHLY and CDR2 is FYNNEI. TCRdb independently ran MiXCR on the PCR reads; one entry per CDR3 protein. The sample consists of hundreds of thousands of distinct CDR3 sequences, roughly 23% of them appearing once. Worth noting for this clonotype: Its antigen remains unknown.

Sequencing used naive CD8+ T cells from blood, with Jurkat cell RNA spiked in. Noted subset: FACS-sorted CD8+CD4-CCR7+CD45RA+ naive T cells. The genes are TRBV2 and TRBJ2-7; 8 bases align to TRBD2. The origin of this receptor is a human donor in good health. Some libraries in this study had Jurkat cell RNA spiked in. This chain's CDR3 is CASKPSSGCLHYEQYF. The CDR3 DNA reads TGTGCCAGCAAGCCGTCTAGCGGGTGCCTTCACTACGAGCAGTACTTC.